The present T cell receptor (beta chain) was sequenced within a study of T cell repertoires in cytomegalovirus infection. Study in general: It can be stated that public TCR beta signatures indicated CMV infection as well as a matching HLA type.

TCRdb ran MiXCR on the reads and lists one entry per CDR3 protein. In the table there are 150,000 or so distinct CDR3 sequences, less than 25% of which are singletons. There are a few counts of this clonotype. What it recognizes is unknown. Study-level findings and limits: What dominated the ex vivo response were HLA-C-restricted CMV-specific TCR beta clonotypes. Carriers of CMV plus the relevant HLA were identified by cumulative public TCR beta family frequency.

The TCR originated in a human donor in good health (CMV status not recorded). Some clones in this sample may be carry-over from other donors' samples. Sample: PBMCs.

The CDR3 region has the DNA TGTGCCACCAGCAGAGATCCACAGGGTGGCCAAGAGACCCAGTACTTC. It codes for CATSRDPQGGQETQYF. This chain connects TRBV15 to TRBJ2-5; weak D call: TRBD1 (6 bases). V was clipped by 0 bases and J by 1 base, with 12 bases between them. The CDR3 length is 16 residues. Germline V gene lookup returns CDR1 LNHNV and CDR2 YYDKDF (reference sequence).